This T cell receptor beta chain appears in the sequencing data of a study of cytomegalovirus exposure and HLA in healthy donors. Regarding the study as a whole: In vitro checks showed that a few CMV-associated chains really do target CMV antigens.

The primer mix had 60 Vbeta and 13 Jbeta primers. TCRdb's copy holds only in-frame clones and misses some; the assay was immunoSEQ multiplex PCR. Among about 77,000 clones, about 80% were seen once, and the ten largest hold 3% to 3.5%. Turning to this clone: What it binds is unknown.

Input material: PBMCs. This TCR was sampled from a man in his forties or fifties in good health and CMV-seronegative.

CDR3: CATSRVPIQGREKLFF. The CDR3 nucleotides are TGTGCCACCAGCAGAGTTCCTATACAGGGGCGGGAAAAACTGTTTTTT. The chain joins TRBV15 to TRBJ1-4, with 7 bases fitting TRBD1. CDR1 LNHNV and CDR2 YYDKDF come from the germline V gene (reference sequence). This CDR3 has 16 amino acids. J lost 8 bases, V lost 1 base, and 10 bases had no gene match.